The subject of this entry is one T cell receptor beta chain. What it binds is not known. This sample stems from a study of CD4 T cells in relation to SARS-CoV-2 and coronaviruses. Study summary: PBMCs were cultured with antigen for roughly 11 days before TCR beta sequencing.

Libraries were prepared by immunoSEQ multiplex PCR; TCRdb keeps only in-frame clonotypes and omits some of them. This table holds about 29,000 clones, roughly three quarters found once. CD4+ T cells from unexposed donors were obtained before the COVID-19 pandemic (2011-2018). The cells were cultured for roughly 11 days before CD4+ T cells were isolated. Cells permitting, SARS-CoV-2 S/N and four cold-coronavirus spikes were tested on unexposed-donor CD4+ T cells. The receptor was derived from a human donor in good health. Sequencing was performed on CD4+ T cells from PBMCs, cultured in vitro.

CDR3 sequence: CASSQHRGGTTNEKLFF. DNA of the CDR3: TGTGCCAGCAGTCAACACAGGGGAGGAACAACTAATGAAAAACTGTTTTTT. The genes are TRBV6-6 and TRBJ1-4, with 7 bases matching TRBD1. Germline CDR1 MNHNY, CDR2 SVGAGI (reference sequence). V lost 5 bases and J lost 0; bases outside the gene matches: 9. CDR3 length: 17 amino acids.